This T cell receptor beta chain came from a study of CD8 T cells in ankylosing spondylitis. Trimming cost V 0 bases and J 0 bases, with 8 bases left between them. The CDR3 contains 15 residues. Germline loops: CDR1 SGHRS, CDR2 YFSETQ. The study, taken as a whole, reports: Some motif variants had been reported before (in reactive arthritis synovial fluid and blood). A motif of seven or eight highly homologous TCR beta variants was seen as apparently characteristic of ankylosing spondylitis blood. A CD8+ phenotype characterized the disease-linked clones, which were relatively rare in peripheral blood.

This clonotype showed up just a few times. Its antigen is as yet unknown. Libraries of TCR beta came from quantitative 5'-RACE with molecular barcodes. MiXCR, applied by TCRdb to the 5' RACE reads, yields one record per CDR3 protein. The sample lists fewer than 400,000 distinct CDR3 sequences, 8% occurring once. The TCR sequence derives from a male donor with ankylosing spondylitis. The chain uses TRBV5-1 and TRBJ2-3; D gene uncertain. What was sequenced was blood, either unsorted or a sorted T cell fraction (not recorded which). This CDR3 reads CASSLEATSTDTQYF. The CDR3 DNA reads as TGCGCCAGCAGCTTGGAAGCGACTAGCACAGATACGCAGTATTTT.